What follows are 7 T cell receptor beta chains derived from one specimen sequenced in a study of response to subunit inactivated influenza vaccine. TCRdb itself ran the RT-PCR reads through MiXCR, one entry per CDR3 protein. The table lists 700,000 to 900,000 distinct CDR3 sequences, approximately 21% of them singletons, with approximately 10% in the top ten. The source was PBMCs from blood, collected 5 days after vaccination. The source is a man aged 45-65 years who received an inactivated influenza vaccine.

The chain carries TRBV12-3 or TRBV12-4 and TRBJ2-4; a weak D match, TRBD1 (5 bases). CDR3 size: 11 residues. Trimming took 3 bases from V and 11 from J, leaving 8 bases between them. The CDR3 reads CASSLSGFQYF. The CDR3 DNA follows: TGTGCCAGCAGTTTGTCAGGGTTTCAGTACTTC.

V usage is TRBV7-8 and J usage is TRBJ2-3; the D is unclear. CDR1 is SGHVS and CDR2 is FQNEAQ in the germline V gene. V was cut by 4 bases and J by 2 bases, with 10 bases left in between. The CDR3 extends over 14 amino acids. As DNA, the CDR3 is TGTGCCAGCAGCTCGCGTAAAAACACAGATACGCAGTATTTT. Translation: CASSSRKNTDTQYF.

This chain uses TRBV29-1 with TRBJ2-3; weak D call: TRBD1 (5 bases). Between the trimmed V and J ends, which lost 5 bases and 3 bases, there was a span of 15 bases. CDR1 and CDR2 from the germline V gene are SQVTM and ANQGSEA. This CDR3 has 14 amino acids. CDR3 DNA: TGCAGCGTTCCCCGCGTGCAGGGAACAGATACGCAGTATTTT. Translation: CSVPRVQGTDTQYF.

This clonotype was recorded at least ten times. This rearrangement joins TRBV12-3 or TRBV12-4 to TRBJ2-1; the match to TRBD1 covers 9 bases. The junction had 2 bases not matched to a gene; V was cut back by 6 bases and J by 5 bases. The CDR3 is 13 amino acids. CDR3 in DNA: TGTGCCAGCAGACGGGACAGGGACAATGAGCAGTTCTTC. This gives the protein CASRRDRDNEQFF.

This clonotype was seen a few times. The chain links TRBV10-3 to TRBJ2-3; the match to TRBD1 covers 9 bases. Trimming took 2 bases from V and 4 from J; bases not matched to a gene: 25. The CDR3 loop spans 22 amino acids. The germline V gene has CDR1 ENHRY and CDR2 SYGVKD. The CDR3 loop reads CAISERTGVSPGQGSGADTQYF. Written as DNA, the CDR3 is TGTGCCATCAGTGAGCGAACGGGGGTATCTCCGGGACAGGGATCAGGAGCAGATACGCAGTATTTT.

This sequence joins TRBV29-1 and TRBJ2-7; no firm D call. Germline V gene sequence: CDR1 SQVTM, CDR2 ANQGSEA. The V end lost 0 bases, the J end lost 1 base, and 13 bases lay between the germline ends. The CDR3 is 15 amino acids. The chain's CDR3 is CSVEDRQKASYEQYF. For the CDR3, the DNA is TGCAGCGTTGAAGATCGGCAGAAGGCGTCCTACGAGCAGTACTTC.

The chain is built from TRBV12-3 or TRBV12-4 and TRBJ2-4; D ambiguous. Deletions cut 0 bases from V and 7 bases from J, with 10 bases between. The CDR3 runs to 14 residues. The CDR3 spells CASSLAPQINIQYF. The CDR3 DNA reads as TGTGCCAGCAGTTTAGCGCCCCAGATCAACATTCAGTACTTC.